The next 27 T cell receptor beta chains were all read from a single sample in a study of shared clonotypes between healthy human individuals. Data came from immunoSEQ multiplex PCR; TCRdb stores just in-frame clones and leaves some out. The sample has 1,100,000 or so clones; 78% are singletons. Sequencing input: memory CD4+ T cells from PBMCs. Indicated subset: CD45RA-negative fraction. The source is a man between 18 and 35 years old in good health. Some clones in this sample may be carry-over from other donors' samples.

This clone was picked up one time. At the DNA level, this CDR3 is encoded by other sequences in the same sample as well. V gene TRBV5-1 combines with J gene TRBJ2-5; the D gene could be TRBD1 or TRBD2 (5 bases each). In germline, CDR1 is SGHRS, CDR2 YFSETQ. The CDR3 runs to 13 residues. Trimming shortened V by 5 bases and J by 1 base, and 9 bases separated the two germline ends. The CDR3 loop reads CASSFGAQETQYF. CDR3 nucleotides: TGCGCCAGCAGTTTCGGGGCCCAAGAGACCCAGTACTTC.

The chain's CDR3 is CASSLGDRKSYEQYF. In DNA form, the CDR3 reads TGTGCCAGCAGCTTAGGGGACAGAAAATCCTACGAGCAGTACTTC. The rearrangement uses TRBV7-9 and TRBJ2-7; 7 positions agree with TRBD1. Trimming removed 1 base from V and 1 base from J; junction bases left unmatched: 4. The CDR3 length is 15 residues. Per germline, CDR1 SEHNR and CDR2 FQNEAQ (reference sequence).

The J gene is TRBJ2-5, the V gene TRBV29-1; 10 bases map to TRBD1. Per germline, CDR1 SQVTM and CDR2 ANQGSEA. The CDR3 consists of 13 residues. V lost 3 bases to trimming and J lost 4 bases; unmatched junction nucleotides: 2. CDR3 in amino acids: CSVEGQGRETQYF. In DNA form, the CDR3 reads TGCAGCGTTGAGGGACAGGGGCGAGAGACCCAGTACTTC.

The chain recombines TRBV2 with TRBJ1-4; no firm D call. Between the trimmed V and J ends, which lost 2 bases and 8 bases, there was a span of 12 bases. Germline V gene sequence: CDR1 SNHLY, CDR2 FYNNEI. The CDR3 extends over 14 amino acids. The CDR3 sequence is CASSEWASGEKLFF. The CDR3 DNA reads TGTGCCAGCAGTGAATGGGCATCTGGGGAAAAACTGTTTTTT.

A few counts support this clone. Other DNA sequences from this sample encode an identical CDR3 as well. In DNA, the CDR3 is TGCGCCAGCAGCTTAGTCAGGAACTATGGCTACACCTTC. Translated, it gives CASSLVRNYGYTF. The rearrangement joins TRBV5-1 to TRBJ1-2; no clear D gene. CDR3 length: 13 residues. Germline CDR1 and CDR2: SGHRS and YFSETQ. Trimming stripped 2 bases from V and 2 bases from J, with 7 bases between.

The chain links TRBV28 to TRBJ2-7; tentative D call: TRBD1 (6 bases). CDR1 MDHEN and CDR2 SYDVKM come from the germline V gene. The CDR3 has 12 amino acids. V was pared by 7 bases and J by 4 bases, with 11 bases between. CDR3 loop: CASTAGTYEQYF. The CDR3, as DNA: TGTGCCAGCACGGCAGGGACATACGAGCAGTACTTC.

This clone was seen more than once but under ten times. The chain combines TRBV6-5 with TRBJ1-1; D is ambiguous. Germline CDR1 and CDR2: MNHEY and SVGAGI. The CDR3 is 13 residues long. Trimming stripped 5 bases from V and 0 bases from J, with 7 bases between. For the CDR3, the DNA is TGTGCCAGCAGTCCGGCGTTGAACACTGAAGCTTTCTTT. Its protein product is CASSPALNTEAFF.

Turning to this clone: The sample carries other DNA sequences with the same CDR3. The chain links TRBV5-1 to TRBJ2-1; D is undetermined. Germline values: CDR1 SGHRS, CDR2 YFSETQ. This CDR3 spans 11 amino acids. Trimming pared 1 base from V and 6 bases from J, leaving 2 bases between. As DNA, the CDR3 is TGCGCCAGCAGCTTGTCCAATGAGCAGTTCTTC. Translated: CASSLSNEQFF.

The chain is built from TRBV25-1 and TRBJ2-6; D is undetermined. V lost 3 bases, J lost 0 bases, and 6 bases lay in between. The CDR3 is 15 residues long. CDR1 and CDR2 (germline): MGHDK, SYGVNS. The CDR3, as DNA: TGTGCCAGCAGTGACAGCATCTCTGGGGCCAACGTCCTGACTTTC. Its protein product is CASSDSISGANVLTF.

The V call is TRBV11-2, the J call TRBJ2-7, with D unresolved. This CDR3 region has 15 residues. V lost 1 base and J 3 bases, leaving 13 bases between the germline ends. Germline CDR1 is SGHAT and CDR2 is FQNNGV. CDR3 coding DNA: TGTGCCAGCAGCTTAGCCAGTTCGGGCTACTACGAGCAGTACTTC. This translates into CASSLASSGYYEQYF.

This clone turned up a few times. This chain connects TRBV5-1 to TRBJ2-5; D remains ambiguous. Trimming took 4 bases from V and 5 from J, leaving 15 bases between them. Germline-derived CDR1 and CDR2 are SGHRS and YFSETQ. This CDR3 contains 14 residues. The CDR3 nucleotides are TGCGCCAGCAGCCCCGGTTCTCCCTGGGAGACCCAGTACTTC. Translation: CASSPGSPWETQYF. The entire variable domain, with the rest obtained from reference TRBV5-1 and TRBJ2-5, is as follows: KAGVTQTPRYLIKTRGQQVTLSCSPISGHRSVSWYQQTPGQGLQFLFEYFSETQRNKGNFPGRFSGRQFSNSRSEMNVSTLELGDSALYLCASSPGSPWETQYFGPGTRLLVL.

The chain joins TRBV29-1 to TRBJ2-7; the match to TRBD2 covers 10 bases. Losses at the gene ends were 6 bases for V and 7 bases for J; bases not matched to a gene: 18. This CDR3 comprises 16 residues. The germline V gene encodes CDR1 SQVTM and CDR2 ANQGSEA. The CDR3 loop is CSVGGGTSGTMGEQYF. The CDR3 region has the DNA TGCAGCGTAGGGGGTGGAACTAGCGGGACCATGGGGGAGCAGTACTTC.

V usage is TRBV6-1 and J usage is TRBJ2-7; no definite D call. CDR3 size: 15 residues. V lost 4 bases to trimming and J lost 2 bases, with 15 bases between them. CDR1 is MNHNS and CDR2 is SASEGT in the germline V gene. CDR3 protein: CASSAGPRETYEQYF. The CDR3 DNA reads TGTGCCAGCAGTGCCGGGCCTCGAGAAACCTACGAGCAGTACTTC.

The rearrangement links TRBV6-6 to TRBJ1-1; 7 bases are shared with TRBD1. CDR1 and CDR2 from the germline V gene are MNHNY and SVGAGI (reference sequence). The V segment lost 4 bases and the J segment 1 base; nucleotides outside the gene matches: 3. CDR3 size: 14 residues. The CDR3 loop reads CASSSPGGNTEAFF. In DNA, the CDR3 is TGTGCCAGCAGTTCGCCAGGGGGGAACACTGAAGCTTTCTTT.

The chain uses TRBV5-1 and TRBJ2-5, with 8 bases matching TRBD2. Germline CDR1 is SGHRS and CDR2 is YFSETQ. The CDR3 contains 14 residues. J gave up 6 bases and V 4 bases, and 8 bases lay outside the gene matches. In DNA form, the CDR3 reads TGCGCCAGCAGCCAAACCCAGCGGGAGCAGACCCAGTACTTC. It is translated as CASSQTQREQTQYF.

Of note for this clone: Other DNA sequences from this sample encode an identical CDR3 as well. The CDR3 nucleotides read TGCAGCGCTATCGAGGGGGACTATGGCTACACCTTC. Protein sequence: CSAIEGDYGYTF. This chain links TRBV29-1 with TRBJ1-2; perhaps TRBD1 as D (6 bases). The ends were cut back, 7 bases at V and 3 bases at J, with 12 bases in the middle. This CDR3 is 12 amino acids long. In germline, CDR1 is SQVTM, CDR2 ANQGSEA.

The chain has TRBV16 and TRBJ1-1; 8 bases map to TRBD1. V lost 3 bases to trimming and J lost 1 base; unmatched junction nucleotides: 7. This CDR3 is 16 amino acids long. CDR1 and CDR2 from the germline V gene are KGHSY and FQNENV. The CDR3 DNA reads as TGTGCCAGCAGCCACGTCGACGGGACAGGGAACACTGAAGCTTTCTTT. Its protein is CASSHVDGTGNTEAFF.

The V and J genes are TRBV5-1 and TRBJ2-5; 11 positions agree with TRBD1. The CDR3 totals 14 residues. The germline gives CDR1 SGHRS, CDR2 YFSETQ. Trimming removed 4 bases from V and 3 bases from J; junction bases left unmatched: 2. The CDR3 loop reads CASSEGQGEETQYF. In DNA, the CDR3 is TGCGCCAGCAGCGAGGGACAGGGGGAAGAGACCCAGTACTTC.

The V and J genes are TRBV1 and TRBJ1-1. TRBV1 is reported as a pseudogene. The CDR3 has 13 residues. The CDR3 is CASSRAANTEAFF. In DNA, the CDR3 is TGCGCCAGCAGCCGAGCAGCGAACACTGAAGCTTTCTTT.

Concerning this clone: A single base separates this from a much larger clone, so it may be a read error. The chain is built from TRBV11-2 and TRBJ2-5, with D unresolved. The CDR3 has 13 residues. Germline V gene data show CDR1 as SGHAT and CDR2 as FQNNGV. Trimming took off 5 bases at V and 1 base at J, with 8 bases between the two ends. The CDR3: CASSLNSQETQYF. For the CDR3, the DNA is TGTGCCAGCAGCCTAAACAGCCAAGAGACCCAGTACTTC.

In nucleotides, the CDR3 is TGTGCCAGCAGCTCTCAAGCGGGATACACCGGGGAGCTGTTTTTT. Translating gives CASSSQAGYTGELFF. This chain uses TRBV9 with TRBJ2-2; 7 positions match TRBD2. The CDR3 runs 15 residues. The germline CDR1 and CDR2 sequences are SGDLS and YYNGEE. V shed 4 bases and J 3 bases; nucleotides not matched to a gene: 6.

This clone was observed a few times. The chain is built from TRBV9 and TRBJ2-3; 8 bases agree with TRBD1. CDR3 length: 14 amino acids. Per germline, CDR1 SGDLS and CDR2 YYNGEE. With V trimmed by 4 bases and J by 3 bases, 4 bases remained unmatched. The CDR3, as DNA: TGTGCCAGCAGCTCTCGGACAGGGACAGATACGCAGTATTTT. Its protein is CASSSRTGTDTQYF.

The V and J genes are TRBV5-1 and TRBJ1-5, with D hard to call. The V end lost 0 bases, the J end lost 6 bases, and 7 bases lay between the germline ends. In germline, CDR1 is SGHRS, CDR2 YFSETQ. CDR3 length: 13 amino acids. The CDR3 region has the DNA TGCGCCAGCAGCTTGGACGGGTTTCAGCCCCAGCATTTT. It yields the protein CASSLDGFQPQHF.

This clone was found a few times. This rearrangement joins TRBV27 to TRBJ1-4, with 8 bases identical to TRBD1. V dropped 4 bases and J dropped 7; count of bases not matched to a gene: 2. Germline-derived CDR1 and CDR2 are MNHEY and SMNVEV (reference sequence). CDR3 size: 13 residues. The CDR3 protein is CASSWDRLEKLFF. The CDR3 DNA follows: TGTGCCAGCAGTTGGGACAGGCTTGAAAAACTGTTTTTT.

This clone came up a few times. This chain connects TRBV5-5 to TRBJ2-7; 9 nucleotides align to TRBD2. Germline CDR1 and CDR2: SGHKS and YYEKEE (reference sequence). The CDR3 length is 15 residues. V lost 2 bases and J lost 0; bases outside the gene matches: 3. DNA for the CDR3: TGTGCCAGCAGCTTCGGGACTAGCCGCTCCTACGAGCAGTACTTC. Translated, it gives CASSFGTSRSYEQYF.

This chain joins TRBV7-9 and TRBJ2-5, with 12 bases identical to TRBD1. This CDR3 is built from 15 residues. The germline V gene has CDR1 SEHNR and CDR2 FQNEAQ (reference sequence). Losses at the gene ends were 3 bases for V and 1 base for J; bases not matched to a gene: 0. The CDR3 nucleotides read TGTGCCAGCAGCTTGGGACAGGGGGCCCAAGAGACCCAGTACTTC. Protein: CASSLGQGAQETQYF.

The chain combines TRBV7-2 with TRBJ2-7, with D maybe TRBD2 (6 bases). Per germline, CDR1 SGHTA and CDR2 FQGNSA. V dropped 5 bases and J dropped 4 bases, with 12 bases sitting between them. The CDR3 sequence is 13 residues long. CDR3 sequence reads: CASSLTGVYEQYF. Here the CDR3 DNA reads TGTGCCAGCAGCCTCACGGGGGTTTACGAGCAGTACTTC.